The rows below give T cell receptor beta chains drawn from one sample of a study of Ad26.COV2.S vaccination and SARS-CoV-2 variants. The assay was immunoSEQ multiplex PCR, and TCRdb's table has in-frame clones only and misses some. The sample records 200,000 to 300,000 clones, around nine tenths being singletons. Here the sequenced sample was peripheral blood, taken in a trial of Ad26.COV2.S vaccine versus placebo. The receptors were sampled from a person between 18 and 65 years old who received the Ad26.COV2.S COVID-19 vaccine or a placebo. Each CDR3 is given with its conserved first and last residue. Each record gives: J gene, CDR3 length, D gene, clone size, V gene, CDR3 protein, CDR3 DNA. D genes are given only for firm matches. Only some rows state a clone size, as once, few, many or a class for expanded clones.

>TRBJ2-1|15|NA|NA|TRBV7-2
CASSLEDQSYNEQFF
TGTGCCAGCAGCTTAGAGGACCAGAGTTACAATGAGCAGTTCTTC
>TRBJ1-6|15|NA|NA|TRBV5-6
CASSSDVLGNSPLHF
TGTGCCAGCAGCTCGGATGTCCTTGGGAATTCACCCCTCCACTTT
>TRBJ1-2|14|NA|NA|TRBV6-2/TRBV6-3
CASSWAGLLGGYTF
TGTGCCAGCAGTTGGGCAGGCTTACTTGGTGGCTACACCTTC
>TRBJ1-3|14|NA|NA|TRBV4-2
CASSQSKGGNTIYF
TGTGCCAGCAGCCAGTCGAAGGGAGGAAACACCATATATTTT
>TRBJ1-3|17|NA|NA|TRBV6-6
CASSRLGRQISGNTIYF
TGTGCCAGCAGTCGATTGGGACGGCAGATCTCTGGAAACACCATATATTTT
>TRBJ2-3|15|NA|NA|TRBV20-1
CSASAHRLSVDTQYF
TGCAGTGCTAGTGCCCATCGTTTAAGCGTAGATACGCAGTATTTT
>TRBJ2-3|16|TRBD1|NA|TRBV2
CASRHGQGARTDTQYF
TGTGCCAGCAGGCATGGACAGGGGGCTAGGACAGATACGCAGTATTTT
>TRBJ1-1|13|NA|NA|TRBV25-1
CASSEGGSPGAFF
TGTGCCAGCAGTGAAGGGGGCAGCCCAGGAGCTTTCTTT
>TRBJ1-1|11|NA|NA|TRBV12-3/TRBV12-4
CASRVRTEAFF
TGTGCCAGCAGAGTCCGGACTGAAGCTTTCTTT
>TRBJ1-3|14|NA|NA|TRBV7-2
CASSLGTAGNTIYF
TGTGCCAGCAGCTTAGGGACTGCTGGAAACACCATATATTTT
>TRBJ2-1|16|TRBD1|NA|TRBV3-1/TRBV3-2
CASSQDSGVGQNEQFF
TGTGCCAGCAGCCAAGATTCTGGGGTGGGACAGAATGAGCAGTTCTTC
>TRBJ2-1|14|NA|NA|TRBV9
CASSVSWGYNEQFF
TGTGCCAGCAGCGTGTCCTGGGGCTACAATGAGCAGTTCTTC
>TRBJ2-5|13|TRBD2|once|TRBV3-1/TRBV3-2
CAASTSDQETQYF
TGTGCCGCTTCGACTAGCGACCAAGAGACCCAGTACTTC
>TRBJ1-2|15|TRBD1|once|TRBV25-1
CASSESGTGNYGYTF
TGTGCCAGCAGTGAGTCCGGGACAGGGAACTATGGCTACACCTTC
>TRBJ1-2|15|NA|NA|TRBV11-2
CASSLVSHPGYGYTF
TGTGCCAGCAGCTTAGTATCACACCCGGGCTATGGCTACACCTTC
>TRBJ2-7|15|TRBD2|NA|TRBV15
CATSRYVSGNYEQYF
TGTGCCACCAGCAGATATGTCAGCGGGAACTACGAGCAGTACTTC
>TRBJ2-6|15|NA|NA|TRBV18
CASSPRSSGANVLTF
TGTGCCAGCTCACCACGGAGCTCTGGGGCCAACGTCCTGACTTTC
>TRBJ1-2|14|NA|NA|TRBV3-1/TRBV3-2
CASSQEGTPRGYTF
TGTGCCAGCAGCCAAGAAGGCACCCCCAGGGGCTACACCTTC
>TRBJ1-1|15|NA|once|TRBV6-5
CASSYSLGKHTEAFF
TGTGCCAGCAGTTACTCGTTGGGTAAGCACACTGAAGCTTTCTTT